This T cell receptor (beta chain) was sequenced during a study of cytomegalovirus exposure and HLA in healthy donors. Trimming at V came to 5 bases and at J to 4 bases, leaving 8 bases not matched to a gene. Germline V CDR1 and CDR2: SGHTA, FQGTGA. This CDR3 comprises 15 residues. PCR amplification relied on 60 Vbeta primers (plus 13 Jbeta primers). Libraries were prepared by immunoSEQ multiplex PCR; TCRdb keeps only in-frame clonotypes and omits some of them. The data contain approximately 100,000 clones, about four fifths of them singletons. This sequence was found in a woman aged 35 to 49 in good health and CMV-seropositive. The gene calls are TRBV7-3 and TRBJ2-1; TRBD2 aligns across 7 bases. The sequenced sample consisted of PBMCs. In nucleotides, the CDR3 is TGTGCCAGCAGCCCGTCTGTGGGAGGGTACAATGAGCAGTTCTTC. Translation gives CASSPSVGGYNEQFF.